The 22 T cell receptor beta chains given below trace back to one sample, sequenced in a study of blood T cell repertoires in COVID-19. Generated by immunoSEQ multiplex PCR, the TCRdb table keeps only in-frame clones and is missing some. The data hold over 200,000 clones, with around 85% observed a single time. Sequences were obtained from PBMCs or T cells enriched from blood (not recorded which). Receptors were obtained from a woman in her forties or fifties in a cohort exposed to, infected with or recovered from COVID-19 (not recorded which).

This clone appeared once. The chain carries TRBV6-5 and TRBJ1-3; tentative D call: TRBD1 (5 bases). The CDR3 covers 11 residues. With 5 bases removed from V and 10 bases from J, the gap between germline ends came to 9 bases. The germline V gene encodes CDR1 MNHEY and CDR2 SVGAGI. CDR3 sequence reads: CASSQGGTIYF. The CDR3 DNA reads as TGTGCCAGCAGTCAGGGAGGAACCATATATTTT.

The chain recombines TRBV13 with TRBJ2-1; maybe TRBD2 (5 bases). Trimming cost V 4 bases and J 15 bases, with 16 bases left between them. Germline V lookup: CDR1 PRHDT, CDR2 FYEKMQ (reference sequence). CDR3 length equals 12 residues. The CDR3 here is CASSSGLAVSFF. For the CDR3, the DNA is TGTGCCAGCAGCTCCGGACTCGCAGTGTCGTTCTTC.

The CDR3 DNA follows: TGTGCCATTCAGACACTAGGAGACGAAAAACTGTTTTTT. This translates into CAIQTLGDEKLFF. V gene TRBV30 combines with J gene TRBJ1-4, with D uncertain. Germline V lookup: CDR1 GTSNPN, CDR2 SVGIG (reference sequence). Between the trimmed V and J ends, which lost 8 bases and 8 bases, there was a span of 18 bases. The CDR3 covers 13 residues.

CDR3 sequence reads: CASSHDTGSGYTF. The CDR3 region has the DNA TGTGCCAGCAGCCACGACACTGGGAGTGGCTACACCTTC. This chain links TRBV25-1 with TRBJ1-2; D is uncertain. CDR3 length: 13 amino acids. Germline CDR1 is MGHDK and CDR2 is SYGVNS. V was cut by 6 bases and J by 7 bases, with 15 bases left in between.

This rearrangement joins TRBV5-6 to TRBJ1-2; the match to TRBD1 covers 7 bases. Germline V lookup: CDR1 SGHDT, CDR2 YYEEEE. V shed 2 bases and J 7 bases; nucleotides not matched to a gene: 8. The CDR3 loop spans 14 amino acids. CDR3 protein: CASSLRLTGFGYTF. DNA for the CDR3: TGTGCCAGCAGCTTAAGATTGACAGGGTTTGGCTACACCTTC.

The CDR3 DNA is TGTGCCAGCAGCTTGGATTTAGCAAGAAATGAAAAACTGTTTTTT. Protein product: CASSLDLARNEKLFF. The chain employs TRBV7-2 and TRBJ1-4; D call uncertain. The V gene lost 3 bases and the J gene lost 5 bases, with 13 bases spanning the gap. Per germline, CDR1 SGHTA and CDR2 FQGNSA. The CDR3 contains 15 residues.

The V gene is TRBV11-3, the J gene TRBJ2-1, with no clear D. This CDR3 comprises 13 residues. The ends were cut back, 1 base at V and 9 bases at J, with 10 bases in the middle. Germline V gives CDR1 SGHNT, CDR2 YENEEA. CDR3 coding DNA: TGTGCCAGCAGCTTAGTGTCCAGAAGTGAGCAGTTCTTC. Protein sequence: CASSLVSRSEQFF.

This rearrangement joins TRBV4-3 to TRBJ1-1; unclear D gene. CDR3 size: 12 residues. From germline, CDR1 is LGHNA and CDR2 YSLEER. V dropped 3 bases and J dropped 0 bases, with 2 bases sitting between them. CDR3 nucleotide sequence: TGCGCCAGCAGCCACGTGAACACTGAAGCTTTCTTT. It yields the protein CASSHVNTEAFF.

CDR3 sequence: CASSALRDRGADTQYF. The CDR3 region has the DNA TGTGCCAGTAGTGCGCTCCGGGACAGGGGGGCAGATACGCAGTATTTT. The rearrangement links TRBV19 to TRBJ2-3; 11 bases map to TRBD1. Per germline, CDR1 LNHDA and CDR2 SQIVND (reference sequence). V lost 5 bases and J lost 4; bases outside the gene matches: 8. This CDR3 region has 16 residues.

The CDR3: CASSQDGEDGYTF. The CDR3 DNA is TGCGCCAGCAGCCAAGACGGGGAGGATGGCTACACCTTC. The rearrangement links TRBV4-3 to TRBJ1-2; D is unclear. The CDR3 consists of 13 residues. The V gene's germline CDR1 is LGHNA and CDR2 YSLEER. Trimming stripped 0 bases from V and 6 bases from J, with 8 bases between.

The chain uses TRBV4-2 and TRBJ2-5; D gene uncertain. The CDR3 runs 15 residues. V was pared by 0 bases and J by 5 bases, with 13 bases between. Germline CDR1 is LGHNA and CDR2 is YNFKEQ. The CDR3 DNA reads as TGTGCCAGCAGCCAAGAGGTTCTAGTCGGTGAGACCCAGTACTTC. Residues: CASSQEVLVGETQYF.

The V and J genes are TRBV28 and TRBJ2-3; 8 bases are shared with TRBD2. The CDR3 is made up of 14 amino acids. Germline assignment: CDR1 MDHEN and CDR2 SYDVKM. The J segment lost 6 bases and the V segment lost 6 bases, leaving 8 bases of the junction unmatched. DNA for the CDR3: TGTGCCAGCAGAAAAGCGGGGGATAAGGATACGCAGTATTTT. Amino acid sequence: CASRKAGDKDTQYF.

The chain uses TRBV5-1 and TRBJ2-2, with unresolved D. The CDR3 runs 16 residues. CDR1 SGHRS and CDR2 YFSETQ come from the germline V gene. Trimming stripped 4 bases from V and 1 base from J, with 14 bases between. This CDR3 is CASSAKSLQNTGELFF. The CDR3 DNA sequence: TGCGCCAGCAGCGCGAAAAGTCTTCAGAACACCGGGGAGCTGTTTTTT.

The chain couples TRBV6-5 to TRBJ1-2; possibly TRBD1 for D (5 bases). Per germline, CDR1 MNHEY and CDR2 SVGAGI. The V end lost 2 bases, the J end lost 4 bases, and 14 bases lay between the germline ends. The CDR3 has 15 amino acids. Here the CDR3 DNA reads TGTGCCAGCAGTTACACTTTCCAGGGCATCTATGGCTACACCTTC. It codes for CASSYTFQGIYGYTF.

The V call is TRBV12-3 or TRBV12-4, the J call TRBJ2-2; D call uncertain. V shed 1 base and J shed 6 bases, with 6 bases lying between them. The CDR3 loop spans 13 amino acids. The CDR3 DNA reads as TGTGCCAGCAGTTTAGGAGTAGCCGGGGAGCTGTTTTTT. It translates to CASSLGVAGELFF.

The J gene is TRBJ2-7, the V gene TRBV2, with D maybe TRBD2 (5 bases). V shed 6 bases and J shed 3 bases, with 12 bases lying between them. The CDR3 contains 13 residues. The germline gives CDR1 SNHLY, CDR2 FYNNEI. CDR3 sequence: CASRPDGVYEQYF. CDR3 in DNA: TGTGCCAGCAGACCGGACGGGGTCTACGAGCAGTACTTC.

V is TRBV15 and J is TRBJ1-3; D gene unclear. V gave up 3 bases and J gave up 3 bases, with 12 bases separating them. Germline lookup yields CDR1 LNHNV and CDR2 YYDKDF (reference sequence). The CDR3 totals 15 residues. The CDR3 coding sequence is TGTGCCACCAGCAGGAGGCCGACTGGTGGAAACACCATATATTTT. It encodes CATSRRPTGGNTIYF.

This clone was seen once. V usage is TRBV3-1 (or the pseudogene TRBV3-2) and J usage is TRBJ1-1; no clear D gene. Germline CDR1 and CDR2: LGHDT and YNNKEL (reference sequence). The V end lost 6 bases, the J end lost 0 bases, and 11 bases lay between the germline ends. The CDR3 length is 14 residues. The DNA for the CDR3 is TGTGCCAGCAGTTATAGTTCCATGAACACTGAAGCTTTCTTT. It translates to CASSYSSMNTEAFF.

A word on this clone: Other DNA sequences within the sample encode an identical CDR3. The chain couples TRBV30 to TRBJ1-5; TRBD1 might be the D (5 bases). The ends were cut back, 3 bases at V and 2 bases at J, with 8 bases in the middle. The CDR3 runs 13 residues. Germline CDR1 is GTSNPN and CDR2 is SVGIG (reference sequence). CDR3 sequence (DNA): TGTGCCTGGAGAGGGGCCGGCAATCAGCCCCAGCATTTT. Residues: CAWRGAGNQPQHF.

CDR3 in DNA: TGTGCCAGCAGCATAGGGGGGGTGTTCACAGATACGCAGTATTTT. It codes for CASSIGGVFTDTQYF. This chain links TRBV7-9 with TRBJ2-3; D perhaps matches TRBD2 (7 bases). CDR3 length: 15 amino acids. Germline V gives CDR1 SEHNR, CDR2 FQNEAQ (reference sequence). V lost 5 bases, J lost 2 bases, and 14 bases lay in between.

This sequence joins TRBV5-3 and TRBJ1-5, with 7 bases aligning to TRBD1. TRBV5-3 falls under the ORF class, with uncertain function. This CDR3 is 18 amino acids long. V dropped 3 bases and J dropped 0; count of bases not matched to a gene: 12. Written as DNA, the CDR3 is TGTGCCAGAAGCTCGACAGGGAAACCCCGTTATAGCAATCAGCCCCAGCATTTT. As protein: CARSSTGKPRYSNQPQHF.

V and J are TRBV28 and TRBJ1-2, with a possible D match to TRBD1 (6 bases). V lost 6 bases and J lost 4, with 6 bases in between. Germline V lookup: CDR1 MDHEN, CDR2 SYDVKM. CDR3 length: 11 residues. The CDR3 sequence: CASSRGYGYTF. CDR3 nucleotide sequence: TGTGCCAGCAGCAGGGGCTATGGCTACACCTTC.